This T cell receptor beta chain derives from a study of technical replicates of blood from several donors. Data came from immunoSEQ multiplex PCR; TCRdb stores just in-frame clones and leaves some out. Of tens of thousands of clones in the sample, 90% to 95% were seen once. Sample: T cells isolated from PBMCs. This TCR derives from a human donor in good health.

The CDR3: CASSFRWDRRNYGYTF. The CDR3 DNA is TGTGCCAGCAGTTTTCGGTGGGACAGGCGAAACTATGGCTACACCTTC. V gene TRBV27 combines with J gene TRBJ1-2; 8 bases line up with TRBD1. V lost 3 bases to trimming and J lost 2 bases; unmatched junction nucleotides: 8. Germline V lookup: CDR1 MNHEY, CDR2 SMNVEV (reference sequence). This CDR3 has 16 amino acids.